Below are 12 T cell receptor beta chains sequenced from a single sample in a study of OX40 agonist ivuxolimab in advanced cancers. Sequencing used immunoSEQ multiplex PCR; TCRdb keeps in-frame clones, though not all of them. The sample shows fewer than 60,000 clones, around 87% of them seen only once. Specimen: CD4+ or CD8+ T cells sorted from blood, collected in a trial of the OX40 agonist ivuxolimab. The source is an adult with an advanced solid tumor such as melanoma, head and neck, liver or kidney cancer.

This chain uses TRBV27 with TRBJ2-7, with TRBD1 matching 9 bases. The CDR3 runs to 15 residues. The germline CDR1 and CDR2 sequences are MNHEY and SMNVEV (reference sequence). V was clipped by 5 bases and J by 3 bases; unmatched bases: 8. CDR3: CASSPYRGLGYEQYF. The CDR3 DNA sequence: TGTGCCAGCAGTCCTTACAGGGGGCTAGGCTACGAGCAGTACTTC.

V and J are TRBV30 and TRBJ2-1; D gene uncertain. Per the germline V gene, CDR1 is GTSNPN and CDR2 is SVGIG (reference sequence). The V end lost 1 base, the J end lost 7 bases, and 17 bases lay between the germline ends. The CDR3 length is 15 residues. CDR3 amino acids: CAWSAFGGVQNEQFF. CDR3 nucleotides: TGTGCCTGGAGTGCCTTTGGCGGCGTACAGAATGAGCAGTTCTTC.

The genes are TRBV5-1 and TRBJ1-6, with D possibly matching TRBD1 (5 bases). There are 15 residues in the CDR3. Germline-derived CDR1 and CDR2 are SGHRS and YFSETQ. Trimming left V 0 bases short and J 10 bases short, with 14 bases between. Here the CDR3 DNA reads TGCGCCAGCAGCTTGGCAGGGTCTTTAGGCTCACCCCTCCACTTT. It specifies CASSLAGSLGSPLHF.

V and J are TRBV5-4 and TRBJ2-7, with a tentative D call TRBD1 (5 bases). Trimming left V 2 bases short and J 1 base short, with 13 bases between. Germline V CDR1 and CDR2: SGHNT, YYREEE (reference sequence). The CDR3 has 15 amino acids. This CDR3 is CASSFFTGRSYEQYF. Here the CDR3 DNA reads TGTGCCAGCAGCTTCTTTACAGGTAGATCCTACGAGCAGTACTTC.

The genes are TRBV5-1 and TRBJ2-5; 7 nucleotides agree with TRBD1. V lost 3 bases, J lost 5 bases, and 10 bases stayed unmatched. This CDR3 comprises 15 residues. Per germline, CDR1 SGHRS and CDR2 YFSETQ. CDR3 residues: CASSSNTGEGETQYF. The CDR3 bases are TGCGCCAGCAGCTCAAATACAGGGGAAGGCGAGACCCAGTACTTC.

CDR3 DNA sequence: TGTGCCAGCAGAGCAGGGGACTCTAACTATGGCTACACCTTC. Protein product: CASRAGDSNYGYTF. V usage is TRBV6-1 and J usage is TRBJ1-2, with D possibly being TRBD1 (6 bases). V dropped 6 bases and J dropped 0 bases, with 11 bases sitting between them. This CDR3 has 14 residues. Germline CDR1 is MNHNS and CDR2 is SASEGT.

The chain links TRBV9 to TRBJ2-7; D not resolved. The germline V gene encodes CDR1 SGDLS and CDR2 YYNGEE. There are 14 residues in the CDR3. Trimming took 0 bases from V and 6 from J, leaving 13 bases between them. For the CDR3, the DNA is TGTGCCAGCAGCGTAGGAGTAGGCGTGACCGAGCAGTACTTC. The encoded protein is CASSVGVGVTEQYF.

The chain employs TRBV6-6 and TRBJ2-6; D is uncertain. Trimming took off 6 bases at V and 0 bases at J, with 12 bases between the two ends. This CDR3 is 16 amino acids long. CDR1 is MNHNY and CDR2 is SVGAGI in the germline V gene (reference sequence). CDR3 DNA sequence: TGTGCCAGCAGACCTCAACAACTCTCTGGGGCCAACGTCCTGACTTTC. Translated: CASRPQQLSGANVLTF.

This chain links TRBV18 with TRBJ2-7; TRBD2 matches 9 bases. The CDR3 totals 15 residues. Germline V gene data show CDR1 as KGHSH and CDR2 as LQKENI. V lost 5 bases and J lost 4; bases outside the gene matches: 9. The CDR3 DNA sequence: TGTGCCAGCTCATCCAGTGTAGCGGGGGATTACGAGCAGTACTTC. It is translated as CASSSSVAGDYEQYF.

The chain carries TRBV5-1 and TRBJ2-1; weak D call: TRBD2 (5 bases). Germline CDR1 and CDR2: SGHRS and YFSETQ. Deletions cut 2 bases from V and 0 bases from J, with 9 bases between. This CDR3 is 15 amino acids long. Written as DNA, the CDR3 is TGCGCCAGCAGCTTAGCGGTTGACTCCTACAATGAGCAGTTCTTC. Its translation: CASSLAVDSYNEQFF.

This sequence joins TRBV6-5 and TRBJ2-3, with 10 positions matching TRBD2. This CDR3 is built from 16 residues. V lost 2 bases, J lost 0 bases, and 2 bases stayed unmatched. The germline CDR1 and CDR2 sequences are MNHEY and SVGAGI. CDR3 sequence: CASSYTSGKSTDTQYF. The DNA for the CDR3 is TGTGCCAGCAGTTACACTAGCGGGAAAAGCACAGATACGCAGTATTTT.

V and J are TRBV2 and TRBJ1-2; the D gene is possibly TRBD1 (5 bases). The CDR3 covers 15 residues. Germline CDR1 reads SNHLY; CDR2 reads FYNNEI. Trimming stripped 6 bases from V and 4 bases from J, with 18 bases between. CDR3: CASSSAGTLGYGYTF. The CDR3 DNA reads TGTGCCAGCAGCTCCGCAGGGACCCTCGGCTATGGCTACACCTTC.